A selection of T cell receptor beta chains follows, all from one sample in a study of blood T cell repertoires in COVID-19. Sequenced by immunoSEQ multiplex PCR; TCRdb stores in-frame clones only, minus some. The data hold hundreds of thousands of clones, with around 86% observed a single time. The specimen sequenced was peripheral blood. These receptor sequences come from a man between 60 and 70 years old who had recovered from COVID-19. Each CDR3 is given with its conserved first and last residue. Fields, in order: J gene, clone size, D gene, V gene, CDR3 DNA, CDR3 protein. D genes are given only for firm matches. Clone size is not always given. Where it is, it says once, few, many or a class for expanded clones.

TRBJ1-2,once,.,TRBV20-1,TGCAGTGCTAGTTTAAGACGGACAGAAGATGGCTACACCTTC,CSASLRRTEDGYTF
TRBJ1-2,.,TRBD1,TRBV7-6,TGTGCCAGCAGCTTAGATGCGGGGACAGGCAATGACTATGGCTACACCTTC,CASSLDAGTGNDYGYTF
TRBJ1-4,.,TRBD1,TRBV2,TGTGCCAGCACCAAGGGGCAGGGGGAAGAAAAACTGTTTTTT,CASTKGQGEEKLFF
TRBJ2-7,.,TRBD1,TRBV7-8,TGTGCCAGCAGCTTAGCGCTAGGGACAGGGTACGAGCAGTACTTC,CASSLALGTGYEQYF
TRBJ2-7,.,.,TRBV5-6,TGTGCCAGCAGCTTGGACCAGGACTCCTACGAGCAGTACTTC,CASSLDQDSYEQYF
TRBJ2-1,.,TRBD2,TRBV3-1/TRBV3-2,TGTGCCAGCAGCCATCTCCGGACTAGCGGGAGGCAATCCTACAATGAGCAGTTCTTC,CASSHLRTSGRQSYNEQFF
TRBJ1-2,.,TRBD1,TRBV30,TGTGCCTGGAGCGGACAGGGAAACTATGGCTACACCTTC,CAWSGQGNYGYTF
TRBJ1-3,.,.,TRBV6-5,TGTGCCAGCAGTTACTCGAAGCGGAAAGGAGGAAACACCATATATTTT,CASSYSKRKGGNTIYF
TRBJ2-7,.,.,TRBV18,TGTGCCAGCTCAGCCTACGGAGGGGGCCTTTCCTACGAGCAGTACTTC,CASSAYGGGLSYEQYF
TRBJ2-1,once,.,TRBV28,TGTGCCAGCAGCCCCTCTGAAGGAGCTTTTAGTGAGCAGTTCTTC,CASSPSEGAFSEQFF